The rows below give T cell receptor beta chains drawn from one sample of a study of T cell clonotyping in hematopoietic cell transplantation. The assay was immunoSEQ multiplex PCR, and TCRdb's table has in-frame clones only and misses some. The data contain 50,000 or so clones, roughly 80% of them singletons. The material sequenced was peripheral blood mononuclear cells, taken before stem cell transplant. The source is a man aged 60-69 years with myelodysplastic syndrome. Some clones in this sample may be carry-over from other donors' samples. CDR3s include the opening cysteine and the closing phenylalanine or tryptophan. The order of the fields is V gene, clone size, D gene, J gene, CDR3 DNA, CDR3 protein. D genes are given only for firm matches. The listing skips clone size in some rows; elsewhere it reads once, few, many or a size class.

>TRBV7-2|NA|NA|TRBJ2-2
TGTGCCAGCAGCTTATTCGGGGCCGGGGAGCTGTTTTTT
CASSLFGAGELFF
>TRBV28|once|TRBD1|TRBJ1-1
TGTGCCAGCAGCGATACCCGAGACAGGGAAACCACTGAAGCTTTCTTT
CASSDTRDRETTEAFF
>TRBV23-1|once|NA|TRBJ2-3
TGCGCCAGCAGTCTTCAGGGTGACCCCCGCACAGATACGCAGTATTTT
CASSLQGDPRTDTQYF
>TRBV11-2|NA|NA|TRBJ2-2
TGTGCCAGCAACCCAGAGGCCGGGGAGCTGTTTTTT
CASNPEAGELFF
>TRBV15|NA|NA|TRBJ2-7
TGTGCCACCAGCCTTGGGCGGCGGTACGAGCAGTACTTC
CATSLGRRYEQYF
>TRBV7-2|NA|TRBD1|TRBJ2-3
TGTGCCAGCAGCTCCAGGACAGGGGGGTCGCCAGATACGCAGTATTTT
CASSSRTGGSPDTQYF
>TRBV10-3|NA|NA|TRBJ1-5
TGTGCCATCAGTGAGGGCCCGCTGGCGAGCAATCAGCCCCAGCATTTT
CAISEGPLASNQPQHF
>TRBV11-2|NA|NA|TRBJ1-2
TGTGCCAGCACCTCACAGGGTCGCTATGGCTACACCTTC
CASTSQGRYGYTF
>TRBV28|NA|NA|TRBJ2-7
TGTGCCAGCAGCCGCTCCTACGAGCAGTACTTC
CASSRSYEQYF
>TRBV27|NA|TRBD1|TRBJ2-7
TGTGCCAGCAGACTATTTAACAGGGGGCGCACGTCCTACGAGCAGTACTTC
CASRLFNRGRTSYEQYF
>TRBV7-8|NA|TRBD1|TRBJ1-6
TGTGCCAGCAGCACGGCAGGGGGCAGGTCACCCCTCCACTTT
CASSTAGGRSPLHF
>TRBV7-9|once|TRBD1|TRBJ2-5
TGTGCCAGCAGCGTGGGGACAGGGGGCTGGGAGACCCAGTACTTC
CASSVGTGGWETQYF
>TRBV10-3|NA|TRBD1|TRBJ2-3
TGTGCCATCAGACGGACAGGAGAAGCGCAGTATTTT
CAIRRTGEAQYF
>TRBV30|NA|TRBD1|TRBJ2-2
TGTGCCTGGAGGAAACAGGGGGCCAACACCGGGGAGCTGTTTTTT
CAWRKQGANTGELFF
>TRBV6-1|NA|TRBD2|TRBJ2-5
TGTGCCAGCAGTGGACTAGCGGGGGGGCCAGAGACCCAGTACTTC
CASSGLAGGPETQYF
>TRBV28|NA|NA|TRBJ2-2
TGTGCCAGCAGAGAGACCGGGGAGCTGTTTTTT
CASRETGELFF
>TRBV6-4|few|NA|TRBJ2-3
TGTGCCAGCAGCGGGGGAAGCACAGATACGCAGTATTTT
CASSGGSTDTQYF
>TRBV11-1|NA|TRBD1|TRBJ1-6
TGTGCCAGCAGCCCGAGGACAGGATATAATTCACCCCTCCACTTT
CASSPRTGYNSPLHF
>TRBV9|NA|NA|TRBJ1-2
TGTGCCAGCAGCGTAGGACAGCGGCATGGCTACACCTTC
CASSVGQRHGYTF
>TRBV19|NA|TRBD2|TRBJ2-1
TGTGCCAGTAGTATAGGTAGCGGGGGAAGGAATGAGCAGTTCTTC
CASSIGSGGRNEQFF
>TRBV27|NA|NA|TRBJ2-1
TGTGCCAGATCCCAGGACAATGAGCAGTTCTTC
CARSQDNEQFF
>TRBV19|once|NA|TRBJ1-3
TGTGCCAGTAGTATTTTGGGAGTCACAGGAAACACCATATATTTT
CASSILGVTGNTIYF
>TRBV2|NA|TRBD1|TRBJ1-2
TGTGCCAGCAGTGTTCCGGGACAGGGGAACTATGGCTACACCTTC
CASSVPGQGNYGYTF
>TRBV6-5|few|NA|TRBJ1-2
TGTGCCAGCAGTGGAAACCAGGGGAATGGCTACACCTTC
CASSGNQGNGYTF
>TRBV11-2|NA|NA|TRBJ2-7
TGTGCCAGCAGCCAACTAAGTCGACTTAGCTCCTACGAGCAGTACTTC
CASSQLSRLSSYEQYF
>TRBV6-5|NA|NA|TRBJ2-6
TGTGCCAGCAGTTACTCGATCGGGGGGGCCAACGTCCTGACTTTC
CASSYSIGGANVLTF
>TRBV5-1|NA|NA|TRBJ1-6
TGCGCCAGCAGCTTGGGGGACTACAGGGTAGATTCACCCCTCCACTTT
CASSLGDYRVDSPLHF
>TRBV11-3|NA|NA|TRBJ1-1
TGTGCCAGCAGCTTAAAGGGGCAGGAAGCTTTCTTT
CASSLKGQEAFF
>TRBV7-2|NA|NA|TRBJ1-6
TGTGCCAGCAGCTTAGACGGTTATAATTCACCCCTCCACTTT
CASSLDGYNSPLHF